This TCR beta chain was sequenced in a study of blood T cell repertoires in COVID-19 (dated by TCRdb to 2019 to 2021). With respect to the entire study: Samples covering the acute and convalescent phases of COVID-19 were provided by collaborators in the United States, Italy and Spain. Where available, HLA class I and class II types were obtained from metadata supplied by the sample provider rather than from assay-based typing. The samples were drawn from two sources: the first 160 participants of the ongoing ImmuneRACE study, and 1,254 subjects contributed by 6 global collaborators. The prospective study material was composed of cDNA or gDNA derived from T cells, B-cell-depleted T cells, or PBMCs. A de-identified subject ID, COVID-19 status, age in years and sex were almost always included in the sample metadata. The repertoires were made available in a free public database intended to serve as a resource for research on the immune response to SARS-CoV-2. Subjects who had been exposed to COVID-19, were actively infected with it, or had recovered from it provided the deeply sampled blood TCRbeta repertoires that made up the dataset. On the study overall, not on this receptor specifically: The amount of clinical and demographic metadata varied by source and participant and was provided uncurated.

Each collaborating institution followed its own protocols to collect whole blood in K2EDTA tubes. For TCRbeta analysis, collaborators shipped samples in one of three forms: frozen whole blood, isolated PBMCs, or DNA extracted from either of those sample types. Including cysteine and phenylalanine, the CDR3 has 15 amino acids. CDR3 DNA only is kept here, 45 bases in frame from base 1. A distance of 11 bases separates the germline ends of V and J, which lose 5 bases and 0 bases respectively. From the germline V gene, CDR1 is SGHAT and CDR2 is FQNNGV. Notes on this clone: Its specific antigen is unknown. Nothing much larger sits one base from this clone, and base qualities are not available.

TCRbeta CDR3 regions were amplified from genomic DNA by means of the immunoSEQ Assay, a bias-controlled multiplex PCR. Concerning the study's data processing: The number of nucleated cells in each sample was estimated by amplification of reference gene primers within the assay. Sequence reads were collapsed and filtered to measure the absolute abundance of every unique TCRbeta CDR3 rearrangement. For each sample, productive Simpson clonality was calculated by taking the square root of Simpson's diversity index across productive rearrangements. Not all clones reach the TCRdb copy of this immuneACCESS table, which keeps in-frame sequences only. Checked studies attribute under half of the gap to unresolved V genes and leave the rest unexplained. V and J calls and clone size are copied from that table; D and trimming were computed from the DNA. This sample has roughly 80,000 clones in its table, and more than 75% of those were observed once. The ten largest clones add up to 21% of the sample.

The sequence was obtained from a human donor in a cohort sampled during active COVID-19. Recombination linked TRBV11-2 to TRBJ1-3; the D segment could be TRBD1, given 5 matching bases. Material: peripheral blood. The DNA sequence is TGTGCCAGCAGCAACCCGGGACTCTCTGGAAACACCATATATTTT. Its amino acids are CASSNPGLSGNTIYF.